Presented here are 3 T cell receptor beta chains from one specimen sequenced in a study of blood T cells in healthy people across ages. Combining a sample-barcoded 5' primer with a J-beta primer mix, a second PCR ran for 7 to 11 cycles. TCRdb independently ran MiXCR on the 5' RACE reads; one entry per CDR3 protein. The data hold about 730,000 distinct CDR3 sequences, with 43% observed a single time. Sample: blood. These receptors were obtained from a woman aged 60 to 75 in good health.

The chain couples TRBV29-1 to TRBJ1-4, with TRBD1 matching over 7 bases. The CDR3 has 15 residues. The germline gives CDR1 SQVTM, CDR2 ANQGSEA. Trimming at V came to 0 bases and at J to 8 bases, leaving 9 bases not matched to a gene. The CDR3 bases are TGCAGCGTTGAAGATCTTGTGACGACAGGGGAAAAACTGTTTTTT. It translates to CSVEDLVTTGEKLFF.

The CDR3 DNA reads TGTGCCAGCAGTCAAGGGGGGACAGCCCTTCAGCCCCAGCATTTT. As protein: CASSQGGTALQPQHF. The V call is TRBV6-5, the J call TRBJ1-5, with 7 bases fitting TRBD1. V dropped 5 bases and J dropped 6; count of bases not matched to a gene: 10. This CDR3 is 15 amino acids long. CDR1 MNHEY and CDR2 SVGAGI come from the germline V gene.

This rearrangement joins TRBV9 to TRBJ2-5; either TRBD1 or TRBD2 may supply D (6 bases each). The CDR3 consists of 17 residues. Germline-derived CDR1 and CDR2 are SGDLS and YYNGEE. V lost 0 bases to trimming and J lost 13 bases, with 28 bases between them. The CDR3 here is CASSVDMGGGGPTKRYF. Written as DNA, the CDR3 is TGTGCCAGCAGCGTAGATATGGGAGGTGGGGGCCCCACCAAGAGGTACTTC.